Listed here are 24 T cell receptor beta chains from one sample, sequenced in a study of glioma-infiltrating T cells. TCR alpha and beta CDR3 regions were amplified from RNA using iRepertoire nested multiplex PCR. TCRdb itself ran the multiplex PCR reads through MiXCR, one entry per CDR3 protein. The sample includes 300,000 to 450,000 distinct CDR3 sequences, around 45% of them seen just once. Specimen: glioma tissue, nonneoplastic brain tissue, or PBMCs (not recorded which). The receptor source for this set is a human donor with low-grade glioma or glioblastoma, undergoing nonglioma brain surgery, or in good health (not recorded which).

This clonotype has more than one count but fewer than ten. The genes are TRBV20-1 and TRBJ2-7; 11 bases map to TRBD2. The germline CDR1 and CDR2 sequences are DFQATT and SNEGSKA (reference sequence). V trimming: 6 bases; J trimming: 2 bases; junction bases outside the gene matches: 12. The CDR3 length is 16 residues. The CDR3 loop reads CSAPGLAGDPTYEQYF. For the CDR3, the DNA is TGCAGTGCCCCCGGACTAGCGGGCGACCCGACCTACGAGCAGTACTTC.

The chain carries TRBV4-1 and TRBJ1-4; the D is unclear. V lost 1 base and J lost 8, with 17 bases in between. Per the germline V gene, CDR1 is MGHRA and CDR2 is YSYEKL. The CDR3 extends over 16 amino acids. The DNA of the CDR3 is TGCGCCAGCAGCCAAGTCTTGGCCCCTCGGAGGGAAAAACTGTTTTTT. Its protein is CASSQVLAPRREKLFF.

This clonotype was recorded a few times. This chain joins TRBV12-3 or TRBV12-4 and TRBJ1-2; TRBD1 aligns across 7 bases. Unmatched junction bases numbered 4, after V lost 5 bases and J lost 1 base. The CDR3 is 14 residues long. CDR3: CASSRQGSNYGYTF. CDR3 coding DNA: TGTGCCAGCAGTCGACAGGGAAGTAACTATGGCTACACCTTC.

With respect to this clonotype: A much bigger clone sits one base away, suggesting this may be a read error. In this CDR3 the conserved last residue, phenylalanine or tryptophan, is missing, so a read error is likely. The V call is TRBV27, the J call TRBJ1-1, with D possibly being TRBD1 (6 bases). This CDR3 is 13 amino acids long. Germline assignment: CDR1 MNHEY and CDR2 SMNVEV (reference sequence). Deletions cut 8 bases from V and 1 base from J, with 11 bases between. CDR3 sequence: CASHPGQNTEAFS. The CDR3 DNA sequence: TGTGCCAGCCACCCGGGACAGAACACTGAAGCTTTCTCT.

This clonotype was counted a few times. The V gene is TRBV6-2 or TRBV6-3, the J gene TRBJ2-1; no clear D gene. In germline, CDR1 is MNHEY, CDR2 SVGEGT. With 5 bases removed from V and 2 bases from J, the gap between germline ends came to 10 bases. This CDR3 has 14 residues. The CDR3 DNA follows: TGTGCCAGCAGTCCCTCGGCTCCCTACAATGAGCAGTTCTTC. Residues: CASSPSAPYNEQFF.

This clonotype has more than one count but fewer than ten. The chain links TRBV28 to TRBJ2-3; TRBD1 agrees at 10 bases. This CDR3 has 17 residues. CDR1 and CDR2 from the germline V gene are MDHEN and SYDVKM. The V and J ends lost 6 bases and 4 bases, in that order; junction bases with no gene match: 13. The chain's CDR3 is CASRLTGTGVFADTQYF. CDR3 sequence (DNA): TGTGCCAGCAGGCTTACCGGGACAGGGGTATTCGCAGATACGCAGTATTTT.

The chain employs TRBV6-2 or TRBV6-3 and TRBJ2-5, with unresolved D. Deletions cut 8 bases from V and 4 bases from J, with 11 bases between. The CDR3 spans 12 residues. Per the germline V gene, CDR1 is MNHEY and CDR2 is SVGEGT. CDR3 nucleotide sequence: TGTGCCAGCTCTTGGATCCGAGAGACCCAGTACTTC. This gives the protein CASSWIRETQYF.

This clonotype was picked up a small number of times. This chain uses TRBV12-3 or TRBV12-4 with TRBJ2-1; D ambiguous. V gave up 2 bases and J gave up 3 bases, with 5 bases separating them. This CDR3 contains 13 residues. CDR3 region: CASSLNYYNEQFF. The CDR3 DNA reads TGTGCCAGCAGTTTAAACTACTACAATGAGCAGTTCTTC.

Here the CDR3 DNA reads TGTGCCAGTAGTATTCGTTTAGCGAACTCCAATGAGCAGTTCTTC. This translates into CASSIRLANSNEQFF. The chain uses TRBV19 and TRBJ2-1, with D maybe TRBD2 (5 bases). CDR1 is LNHDA and CDR2 is SQIVND in the germline V gene (reference sequence). The V and J ends lost 3 bases and 6 bases respectively, with 15 bases between them. This CDR3 has 15 residues.

The CDR3 protein is CATSSRQYTEAFF. As DNA, the CDR3 is TGTGCCACCAGCAGCCGACAGTACACTGAAGCTTTCTTT. The chain has TRBV15 and TRBJ1-1; TRBD1 might be the D (5 bases). Trimming pared 3 bases from V and 3 bases from J, leaving 8 bases between. The CDR3 sequence is 13 residues long. The germline CDR1 and CDR2 sequences are LNHNV and YYDKDF (reference sequence).

The sample holds many counts of this clonotype. This rearrangement joins TRBV6-1 to TRBJ1-1; D not resolved. The CDR3 spans 13 residues. Per the germline V gene, CDR1 is MNHNS and CDR2 is SASEGT. V shed 5 bases and J shed 6 bases, with 13 bases lying between them. The CDR3 protein is CASSTTGRAEAFF. DNA of the CDR3: TGTGCCAGCAGTACGACGGGTCGGGCTGAAGCTTTCTTT.

This clonotype occurred a few times. The J gene is TRBJ2-3, the V gene TRBV12-3 or TRBV12-4; D gene uncertain. V was clipped by 6 bases and J by 2 bases, with 12 bases between them. This CDR3 is 14 amino acids long. The CDR3 DNA sequence: TGTGCCAGCAGGGAGAGACTCCACACAGATACGCAGTATTTT. The encoded protein is CASRERLHTDTQYF.

This clonotype was recorded at least ten times. This chain links TRBV20-1 with TRBJ1-2; D is unresolved. The CDR3 consists of 12 residues. Germline CDR1 and CDR2: DFQATT and SNEGSKA (reference sequence). V lost 5 bases, J lost 5 bases, and 12 bases lay in between. CDR3 in DNA: TGCAGTGCTCCCACTTCCGGGTATGGCTACACCTTC. It yields the protein CSAPTSGYGYTF.

A word on this clonotype: One junction end does not reproduce the germline sequence, and a read error may be involved. This sequence joins TRBV6-6 and TRBJ2-3; no definite D call. This CDR3 spans 14 amino acids. Per germline, CDR1 MNHNY and CDR2 SVGAGI (reference sequence). The CDR3 sequence: CASSYVQDTDTQYF. In DNA, the CDR3 is TGTGCCAGTAGTTACGTGCAGGACACAGATACGCAGTATTTT.

The J gene is TRBJ2-5, the V gene TRBV4-2; 11 bases line up with TRBD2. Germline V lookup: CDR1 LGHNA, CDR2 YNFKEQ. V was pared by 0 bases and J by 4 bases, with 4 bases of the junction left unmatched. CDR3 size: 16 residues. The CDR3 is CASSQDITSGGETQYF. The CDR3 DNA is TGTGCCAGCAGCCAAGATATTACTAGCGGGGGAGAGACCCAGTACTTC.

This clonotype appeared a few times. The rearrangement joins TRBV29-1 to TRBJ2-7, with D unclear. The CDR3 loop spans 14 amino acids. Germline lookup yields CDR1 SQVTM and CDR2 ANQGSEA. Trimming removed 5 bases from V and 6 bases from J, with 20 bases in between. CDR3 in DNA: TGCAGCGTTCAAACTGGGCCCTCCCGCACCGAGCAGTACTTC. Amino acids: CSVQTGPSRTEQYF.

V usage is TRBV28 and J usage is TRBJ2-2; possibly TRBD1 or TRBD2 for D (5 bases each). This CDR3 is built from 19 residues. The germline V gene encodes CDR1 MDHEN and CDR2 SYDVKM. V lost 6 bases and J 3 bases, leaving 26 bases between the germline ends. This CDR3 is CASSHNGGGLRGDTGELFF. DNA of the CDR3: TGTGCCAGCAGCCACAACGGCGGAGGCTTGAGAGGGGACACCGGGGAGCTGTTTTTT.

This clonotype was picked up a small number of times. The rearrangement links TRBV28 to TRBJ1-5; TRBD1 matches 9 bases. The length of the CDR3 is 14 residues. Trimming at V came to 5 bases and at J to 5 bases, leaving 4 bases not matched to a gene. CDR1 is MDHEN and CDR2 is SYDVKM in the germline V gene. The CDR3 loop reads CASSVGQGHQPQHF. CDR3 coding DNA: TGTGCCAGCAGTGTGGGACAGGGCCATCAGCCCCAGCATTTT.

J is TRBJ1-2 and V is TRBV28; D not resolved. Trimming took off 2 bases at V and 5 bases at J, with 6 bases between the two ends. CDR3 size: 12 residues. Germline CDR1 and CDR2: MDHEN and SYDVKM. CDR3 nucleotides: TGTGCCAGCAGTTTAAGCATTTATGGCTACACCTTC. Its translation is CASSLSIYGYTF.

The CDR3 nucleotides are TGTGCAGCAGCCAAGATAAGTGGGGACGAGCAGTACTTC. It encodes CAAAKISGDEQYF. V usage is TRBV3-1 and J usage is TRBJ2-7; D unresolved. The CDR3 is 13 residues long. Germline V gives CDR1 LGHDT, CDR2 YNNKEL (reference sequence).

This clonotype was found a few times. This chain joins TRBV5-4 and TRBJ2-5; tentatively, D is TRBD2 (6 bases). Germline-derived CDR1 and CDR2 are SGHNT and YYREEE (reference sequence). This CDR3 has 15 amino acids. V was shortened by 3 bases and J by 1 base, with 13 bases between the two germline ends. CDR3 coding DNA: TGTGCCAGCAGCTCAACGGGACTCCGCCAAGAGACCCAGTACTTC. It is translated as CASSSTGLRQETQYF.

Concerning this clonotype: A read error may explain this, as a much larger clone is one base away. This rearrangement joins TRBV28 to TRBJ2-4; 7 bases match TRBD1. The CDR3 has 14 residues. In germline, CDR1 is MDHEN, CDR2 SYDVKM. CDR3 amino acids: CASSPPWTGNIKYF. In nucleotides, the CDR3 is TGTGCCAGCAGTCCACCATGGACAGGAAACATTAAGTACTTC.

This clonotype was observed a handful of times. The chain joins TRBV20-1 to TRBJ2-7; TRBD1 agrees at 7 bases. The CDR3 is 18 residues long. The V gene end was trimmed by 2 bases and the J gene end by 3 bases; junction bases not matched to a gene: 19. The germline gives CDR1 DFQATT, CDR2 SNEGSKA (reference sequence). In DNA form, the CDR3 reads TGCAGTGCTAGAACGCCGGGACAGCTGACTTCGACGCGCTACGAGCAGTACTTC. Translated: CSARTPGQLTSTRYEQYF.

The count of this clonotype is one. Since a much larger clone is just one base distant, this may be a read error. The chain uses TRBV6-1 and TRBJ2-7; D assignment may be TRBD1 or TRBD2 (5 bases each). Germline V gene sequence: CDR1 MNHNS, CDR2 SASEGT. This CDR3 has 15 amino acids. The CDR3 sequence is CASSENVGGSYAQYF. CDR3 in DNA: TGTGCCAGCAGTGAGAATGTTGGGGGTTCCTACGCGCAGTACTTC.